The T cell receptor (beta chain) under discussion was sequenced for a study of T-cell reconstitution after alpha-beta-depleted transplantation in children. Unique molecular identifiers featured in how the TCRbeta library was prepared. TCRdb used MiXCR to reprocess the PCR reads, holding one entry per CDR3 protein. Among approximately 980,000 distinct CDR3 sequences listed, under 30% were seen once. This clonotype was detected ten times or more. No antigen is known for it. The study, taken as a whole, reports: Counts and diversity of T cells one year after transplant came mostly from newly produced T cells. Surviving recipient cells, namely T cells and thymic progenitors, were the source of high day-60 TCRbeta diversity in some patients. Reportedly, roughly two months post-transplant, alpha-beta T cells arose from several hundred expanded graft clones.

The CDR3 consists of 13 residues. Trimming removed 4 bases from V and 4 bases from J, with 10 bases in between. Looked up from germline, CDR1 is DFQATT and CDR2 is SNEGSKA (reference sequence). The origin of this receptor is a boy in the first two years of life who had a stem cell transplant for SCID, so the T cells may come from the graft donor. The source was PBMCs, mostly from graft donor cells, collected 360 days after TCRalphabeta/CD19-depleted stem cell transplant. The chain recombines TRBV20-1 with TRBJ2-2; D gene ambiguous. The CDR3 here is CSAKSQFTGELFF. CDR3 bases: TGCAGTGCTAAGTCACAGTTCACCGGGGAGCTGTTTTTT.